Presented here are 31 T cell receptor beta chains from one specimen sequenced in a study of T cell responses to AZD1222 COVID-19 vaccine. Produced via immunoSEQ multiplex PCR; TCRdb's table is partial and in-frame only. Of 140,000 to 150,000 clones in the sample, roughly 93% are singletons; the top ten hold just under 2%. The sequencing here drew on peripheral blood, taken 28 days after the second AZD1222 dose. These receptors came from an adult who received the AZD1222 COVID-19 vaccine.

This clone has a single count. The genes are TRBV9 and TRBJ1-1; TRBD1 might be the D (5 bases). Germline V gene lookup returns CDR1 SGDLS and CDR2 YYNGEE. V shed 0 bases and J shed 0 bases, with 6 bases lying between them. The CDR3 totals 14 residues. This chain's CDR3 is CASSVEGMNTEAFF. Here the CDR3 DNA reads TGTGCCAGCAGCGTAGAGGGGATGAACACTGAAGCTTTCTTT.

This chain joins TRBV2 and TRBJ2-7; 7 bases are a match to TRBD1. This CDR3 spans 12 amino acids. Trimming took 6 bases from V and 5 from J; bases not matched to a gene: 4. Germline values: CDR1 SNHLY, CDR2 FYNNEI. The CDR3 DNA sequence: TGTGCCAGCAGGTGGACAGGTGACGAGCAGTACTTC. Translating gives CASRWTGDEQYF.

Written as DNA, the CDR3 is TGTGCCAGCAGCGGGACAGCAATCACCGGGGAGCTGTTTTTT. It is translated as CASSGTAITGELFF. The rearrangement links TRBV25-1 to TRBJ2-2; 7 bases fit TRBD1. Germline V gives CDR1 MGHDK, CDR2 SYGVNS. The CDR3 sequence is 14 residues long. J lost 4 bases, V lost 6 bases, and 5 bases had no gene match.

The chain couples TRBV7-9 to TRBJ1-6, with unresolved D. Trimming left V 4 bases short and J 7 bases short, with 14 bases between. The CDR3 is 15 residues long. The germline V gene has CDR1 SEHNR and CDR2 FQNEAQ (reference sequence). In DNA form, the CDR3 reads TGTGCCAGCAGCTCCCCCCGTGGGGAGAATTCACCCCTCCACTTT. It encodes CASSSPRGENSPLHF. The full variable domain, rest sourced from reference TRBV7-9 and TRBJ1-6, is DTGVSQNPRHKITKRGQNVTFRCDPISEHNRLYWYRQTLGQGPEFLTYFQNEAQLEKSRLLSDRFSAERPKGSFSTLEIQRTEQGDSAMYLCASSSPRGENSPLHFGNGTRLTVT.

The genes are TRBV3-1 (or the pseudogene TRBV3-2) and TRBJ1-1, with 9 bases that match TRBD1. V lost 4 bases, J lost 5 bases, and 5 bases stayed unmatched. The CDR3 extends over 14 amino acids. Looked up from germline, CDR1 is LGHDT and CDR2 is YNNKEL (reference sequence). The CDR3 nucleotides read TGTGCCAGCAGCCCGGCCGGGACAGGGACTGAAGCTTTCTTT. Translated: CASSPAGTGTEAFF.

J is TRBJ2-7 and V is TRBV11-2; TRBD1 matches at 7 bases. The CDR3 extends over 15 amino acids. Germline V gene sequence: CDR1 SGHAT, CDR2 FQNNGV. Trimming took 1 base from V and 2 from J; bases not matched to a gene: 5. CDR3 coding DNA: TGTGCCAGCAGCTTAGCGGGCCAGGGGGCCTACGAGCAGTACTTC. Amino acids: CASSLAGQGAYEQYF.

The chain is built from TRBV29-1 and TRBJ2-2; 7 bases align to TRBD1. V lost 5 bases to trimming and J lost 2 bases; unmatched junction nucleotides: 5. The CDR3 has 14 residues. Germline V lookup: CDR1 SQVTM, CDR2 ANQGSEA. The CDR3 nucleotides are TGCAGCGTTAACGGGGACAGAAACACCGGGGAGCTGTTTTTT. Translating it yields CSVNGDRNTGELFF.

This chain connects TRBV9 to TRBJ2-1, with 9 positions matching TRBD2. After removal of 0 bases from V and 10 bases from J, the junction contained 17 bases not matched to a gene. There are 18 residues in the CDR3. Germline V gene data show CDR1 as SGDLS and CDR2 as YYNGEE. The CDR3 sequence: CASSVERAAGGTADEQFF. In DNA form, the CDR3 reads TGTGCCAGCAGCGTAGAAAGGGCGGCGGGAGGGACGGCGGACGAGCAGTTCTTC.

The CDR3 coding sequence is TGTGCCAGCAGCGTAGAGGGGGGTGCTGGAAACACCATATATTTT. It translates to CASSVEGGAGNTIYF. The chain is built from TRBV9 and TRBJ1-3, with D possibly TRBD1 on 6 matching bases. V lost 0 bases and J lost 2, with 9 bases in between. Per germline, CDR1 SGDLS and CDR2 YYNGEE. The CDR3 consists of 15 residues.

This clone occurred once. This chain uses TRBV7-9 with TRBJ1-6; D perhaps matches TRBD1 (5 bases). This CDR3 region has 16 residues. The V end lost 5 bases, the J end lost 1 base, and 12 bases lay between the germline ends. The germline V gene has CDR1 SEHNR and CDR2 FQNEAQ (reference sequence). CDR3 sequence reads: CASSPRGGSYNSPLHF. Written as DNA, the CDR3 is TGTGCCAGCAGCCCCCGGGGGGGTTCCTATAATTCACCCCTCCACTTT.

The chain combines TRBV24-1 with TRBJ2-3; D remains unclear. The CDR3 contains 14 residues. Trimming shortened V by 5 bases and J by 5 bases, and 13 bases separated the two germline ends. Germline V gives CDR1 KGHDR, CDR2 SFDVKD. The CDR3 DNA reads as TGTGCCACCAGTGCCTCCACCTTGGGAGATACGCAGTATTTT. Translation: CATSASTLGDTQYF.

V is TRBV13 and J is TRBJ2-5; D gene unclear. CDR1 is PRHDT, CDR2 FYEKMQ, per germline (reference sequence). CDR3 length equals 11 residues. Trimming took 5 bases from V and 7 from J, leaving 8 bases between them. CDR3 protein: CASSVYGTQYF. The CDR3 DNA reads TGTGCCAGCAGCGTTTATGGGACCCAGTACTTC.

This clone was detected a few times. The chain has TRBV7-6 and TRBJ2-5, with a weak D call TRBD1 (6 bases). The CDR3 contains 16 residues. The V end lost 1 base, the J end lost 5 bases, and 17 bases lay between the germline ends. The germline V gene has CDR1 SGHVS and CDR2 FNYEAQ. The CDR3 bases are TGTGCCAGCAGCTTAGTGGGAGACAGGCCCTGGGAGACCCAGTACTTC. Translating gives CASSLVGDRPWETQYF.

The chain joins TRBV19 to TRBJ1-4, with TRBD1 identical over 10 bases. The CDR3 sequence is 16 residues long. CDR1 is LNHDA, CDR2 SQIVND, per germline (reference sequence). V was clipped by 3 bases and J by 3 bases; unmatched bases: 4. CDR3 sequence (DNA): TGTGCCAGTAGTATTCGACAGGGGGCGGCTAATGAAAAACTGTTTTTT. The encoded protein is CASSIRQGAANEKLFF. The entire variable domain, with the rest obtained from reference TRBV19 and TRBJ1-4, is as follows: DGGITQSPKYLFRKEGQNVTLSCEQNLNHDAMYWYRQDPGQGLRLIYYSQIVNDFQKGDIAEGYSVSREKKESFPLTVTSAQKNPTAFYLCASSIRQGAANEKLFFGSGTQLSVL.

The chain links TRBV19 to TRBJ2-7; D may be TRBD2 (6 bases). This CDR3 is 15 amino acids long. The germline CDR1 and CDR2 sequences are LNHDA and SQIVND (reference sequence). Between the trimmed V and J ends, which lost 3 bases and 5 bases, there was a span of 17 bases. The CDR3, as DNA: TGTGCCAGTAGTATCGGGACTGCTAGTGTCAACGAGCAGTACTTC. This sequence encodes CASSIGTASVNEQYF.

This rearrangement joins TRBV5-8 to TRBJ2-2; D not certain. This CDR3 is built from 17 residues. V was shortened by 0 bases and J by 3 bases, with 15 bases between the two germline ends. The V gene's germline CDR1 is SGHTS and CDR2 YDEGEE. The CDR3 reads CASSLAFQPHDTGELFF. CDR3 sequence (DNA): TGTGCCAGCAGCTTGGCTTTTCAGCCCCACGACACCGGGGAGCTGTTTTTT.

The sample holds one count of this clone. J is TRBJ2-1 and V is TRBV6-5; 12 bases align to TRBD2. V gave up 8 bases and J gave up 7 bases; unmatched junction bases: 9. Germline assignment: CDR1 MNHEY and CDR2 SVGAGI. The CDR3 is made up of 15 amino acids. The CDR3 coding sequence is TGTGCCAGCGACCGTCTAGCGGGGGGGCGTAATGAGCAGTTCTTC. It yields the protein CASDRLAGGRNEQFF.

The chain has TRBV14 and TRBJ1-5, with 11 bases identical to TRBD1. CDR3 size: 18 residues. Germline V gene lookup returns CDR1 SGHDN and CDR2 FVKESK. With V trimmed by 4 bases and J by 1 base, 9 bases remained unmatched. The CDR3 DNA reads TGTGCCAGCAGCCGAGGACAGGGGGCGGTTACGAGCAATCAGCCCCAGCATTTT. Its protein product is CASSRGQGAVTSNQPQHF.

This clone turned up a few times. V and J are TRBV3-1 (or the pseudogene TRBV3-2) and TRBJ2-7; 14 bases agree with TRBD2. This CDR3 has 18 residues. Trimming at V came to 3 bases and at J to 2 bases, leaving 9 bases not matched to a gene. CDR1 LGHDT and CDR2 YNNKEL come from the germline V gene (reference sequence). CDR3 DNA sequence: TGTGCCAGCAGCCAGGGGACTAGCGGGGGACCTACAACCTACGAGCAGTACTTC. As protein: CASSQGTSGGPTTYEQYF.

V and J are TRBV2 and TRBJ2-7; TRBD1 agrees at 10 bases. The CDR3 is made up of 13 amino acids. V dropped 5 bases and J dropped 4; count of bases not matched to a gene: 2. The germline CDR1 and CDR2 sequences are SNHLY and FYNNEI. The CDR3, as DNA: TGTGCCAGCAGTCGACAGGGGGCTTACGAGCAGTACTTC. Its translation: CASSRQGAYEQYF.

This clone has a single count. The gene calls are TRBV7-9 and TRBJ2-3; 10 positions match TRBD1. The trim removed 5 bases at V and 6 bases at J, leaving 11 bases unmatched. This CDR3 contains 16 residues. The germline V gene encodes CDR1 SEHNR and CDR2 FQNEAQ (reference sequence). CDR3 amino acids: CASSRRGQGKSDTQYF. The CDR3, as DNA: TGTGCCAGCAGCCGTAGGGGACAGGGGAAATCGGATACGCAGTATTTT.

J is TRBJ1-3 and V is TRBV19; D perhaps matches TRBD1 (5 bases). Trimming removed 3 bases at V and 8 bases at J, with 14 bases between. Germline-derived CDR1 and CDR2 are LNHDA and SQIVND (reference sequence). This CDR3 comprises 14 residues. The CDR3 DNA reads as TGTGCCAGTAGTATCGCAGGGTCGGTTGACACCATATATTTT. As protein: CASSIAGSVDTIYF.

The chain links TRBV6-6 to TRBJ1-3; 8 nucleotides align to TRBD1. V trimming: 7 bases; J trimming: 2 bases; junction bases outside the gene matches: 4. This CDR3 spans 14 amino acids. The germline CDR1 and CDR2 sequences are MNHNY and SVGAGI (reference sequence). The CDR3 is CASNGQGPGNTIYF. The CDR3 coding sequence is TGTGCCAGCAACGGACAGGGCCCTGGAAACACCATATATTTT.

The chain is built from TRBV19 and TRBJ2-3, with a possible D match to TRBD2 (6 bases). Germline lookup yields CDR1 LNHDA and CDR2 SQIVND (reference sequence). The CDR3 is 14 amino acids. Deletions cut 5 bases from V and 1 base from J, with 10 bases between. DNA of the CDR3: TGTGCCAGTAGTCGGGAGAGTGGCACAGATACGCAGTATTTT. This gives the protein CASSRESGTDTQYF.

This sequence joins TRBV19 and TRBJ1-2; D uncertain. The CDR3 consists of 10 residues. Germline CDR1 LNHDA, CDR2 SQIVND (reference sequence). The V gene lost 4 bases and the J gene lost 3 bases, with 0 bases spanning the gap. The CDR3, as DNA: TGTGCCAGTAGTAACTATGGCTACACCTTC. This sequence encodes CASSNYGYTF.

This rearrangement joins TRBV2 to TRBJ2-6; 7 nucleotides agree with TRBD1. The length of the CDR3 is 20 residues. After removal of 6 bases from V and 2 bases from J, the junction contained 19 bases not matched to a gene. The germline gives CDR1 SNHLY, CDR2 FYNNEI. The CDR3: CASRPPTGEFFFAGANVLTF. The CDR3 nucleotides are TGTGCCAGCAGACCGCCCACAGGGGAGTTTTTTTTCGCTGGGGCCAACGTCCTGACTTTC.

The genes are TRBV7-3 and TRBJ2-1; 12 positions match TRBD2. The ends lost 1 base at V and 4 bases at J; junction bases unmatched: 5. This CDR3 is 17 amino acids long. The germline V gene has CDR1 SGHTA and CDR2 FQGTGA. The CDR3 spells CASSLMPSGRGYNEQFF. CDR3 coding DNA: TGTGCCAGCAGCTTAATGCCTAGCGGGAGGGGATACAATGAGCAGTTCTTC.

This clone came up once. CDR3 nucleotide sequence: TGTGCCAGCAGCGGAGGGGGGAACACTGAAGCTTTCTTT. It codes for CASSGGGNTEAFF. V usage is TRBV9 and J usage is TRBJ1-1, with D maybe TRBD1 (6 bases). Germline-derived CDR1 and CDR2 are SGDLS and YYNGEE. The V and J ends lost 3 bases and 1 base respectively, with 7 bases between them. This CDR3 region has 13 residues. The full variable domain, with the rest looked up from reference TRBV9 and TRBJ1-1, is DSGVTQTPKHLITATGQRVTLRCSPRSGDLSVYWYQQSLDQGLQFLIQYYNGEERAKGNILERFSAQQFPDLHSELNLSSLELGDSALYFCASSGGGNTEAFFGQGTRLTVV.

V usage is TRBV6-6 and J usage is TRBJ1-5; tentatively, D is TRBD1 (5 bases). The CDR3 totals 16 residues. The V gene lost 5 bases and the J gene lost 0 bases, with 14 bases spanning the gap. The germline V gene has CDR1 MNHNY and CDR2 SVGAGI (reference sequence). CDR3 amino acids: CASSLTASYSNQPQHF. The DNA for the CDR3 is TGTGCCAGCAGTCTGACAGCCTCCTATAGCAATCAGCCCCAGCATTTT.

This clone was observed once. The chain is built from TRBV24-1 and TRBJ2-2, with D unresolved. V was cut by 5 bases and J by 1 base, with 10 bases left in between. CDR3 length: 15 amino acids. Germline CDR1 is KGHDR and CDR2 is SFDVKD. CDR3 in DNA: TGTGCCACCAGTGCCCACCTCAAGAACACCGGGGAGCTGTTTTTT. This gives the protein CATSAHLKNTGELFF.

The chain is built from TRBV2 and TRBJ1-2; 9 bases align to TRBD1. The V gene end was trimmed by 9 bases and the J gene end by 4 bases; junction bases not matched to a gene: 6. This CDR3 is 13 amino acids long. Germline V gene data show CDR1 as SNHLY and CDR2 as FYNNEI. The DNA of the CDR3 is TGTGCCAGTGTACCGGGACAGGGCTATGGCTACACCTTC. Encoded protein: CASVPGQGYGYTF.